This T cell receptor (beta chain) originates from a study of T cell changes during pregnancy in multiple sclerosis. Repertoires were generated with immunoSEQ multiplex PCR, while TCRdb's copy carries only in-frame clones and drops some. This sample carries roughly 51,000 clones, 90% to 95% of them seen once, and the ten largest clones take 4.5% to 5.5%. CDR3 length equals 14 residues. Losses at the gene ends were 1 base for V and 8 bases for J; bases not matched to a gene: 6. Germline assignment: CDR1 SGHAT and CDR2 FQNNGV. The rearrangement uses TRBV11-2 and TRBJ2-5, with TRBD1 identical over 8 bases. The receptor was isolated from a female donor with multiple sclerosis, enrolled in a pregnancy study. The specimen was CD8+ T cells from peripheral blood mononuclear cells, collected before pregnancy. The CDR3 region has the DNA TGTGCCAGCAGCTTAGGACAGGGGCCCTCTACCCAGTACTTC. Residues: CASSLGQGPSTQYF. The variable domain in full, completed from reference TRBV11-2 and TRBJ2-5, reads EAGVAQSPRYKIIEKRQSVAFWCNPISGHATLYWYQQILGQGPKLLIQFQNNGVVDDSQLPKDRFSAERLKGVDSTLKIQPAKLEDSAVYLCASSLGQGPSTQYFGPGTRLLVL.